The 25 T cell receptor beta chains listed next were all sequenced from one sample in a study of response to subunit inactivated influenza vaccine. Each CDR3 protein gets one entry after TCRdb re-called the RT-PCR reads with MiXCR. Among about 570,000 distinct CDR3 sequences, 12% were seen once, and the ten largest hold roughly 10%. Source: PBMCs from blood, taken on the day of vaccination. The source of these receptors is a man aged 45 to 65 who received an inactivated influenza vaccine.

This clonotype was recorded at least ten times. This rearrangement joins TRBV5-1 to TRBJ2-1; D may be TRBD1 (5 bases). Deletions cut 0 bases from V and 2 bases from J, with 12 bases between. CDR3 length: 16 residues. The V gene's germline CDR1 is SGHRS and CDR2 YFSETQ. The CDR3 sequence is CASSLAGGRAYNEQFF. The CDR3 region has the DNA TGCGCCAGCAGCTTGGCCGGTGGCAGGGCCTACAATGAGCAGTTCTTC. Full variable domain (missing parts from reference TRBV5-1 and TRBJ2-1): KAGVTQTPRYLIKTRGQQVTLSCSPISGHRSVSWYQQTPGQGLQFLFEYFSETQRNKGNFPGRFSGRQFSNSRSEMNVSTLELGDSALYLCASSLAGGRAYNEQFFGPGTRLTVL.

This chain joins TRBV27 and TRBJ2-3; 11 positions match TRBD2. Germline CDR1 is MNHEY and CDR2 is SMNVEV (reference sequence). The CDR3 totals 19 residues. V trimming: 5 bases; J trimming: 5 bases; junction bases outside the gene matches: 18. CDR3 sequence: CASSITGTSGGLTVDTQYF. Here the CDR3 DNA reads TGTGCCAGCAGTATCACGGGGACTAGCGGCGGCCTTACTGTAGATACGCAGTATTTT.

The sample holds a few counts of this clonotype. V is TRBV4-2 and J is TRBJ2-3; 9 bases map to TRBD1. With V trimmed by 1 base and J by 5 bases, 4 bases remained unmatched. The CDR3 has 15 residues. Germline CDR1 reads LGHNA; CDR2 reads YNFKEQ. CDR3 in DNA: TGTGCCAGCAGCCAAGTGACAGGGGGTATAGATACGCAGTATTTT. This translates into CASSQVTGGIDTQYF.

The sample holds many counts of this clonotype. The rearrangement joins TRBV12-3 or TRBV12-4 to TRBJ1-5, with a tentative D call TRBD1 (5 bases). The V end lost 3 bases, the J end lost 11 bases, and 17 bases lay between the germline ends. The CDR3 runs 14 residues. CDR3 in DNA: TGTGCCAGCAGTTTTGATGGGGGAGCCCAGTCCCAGCATTTT. Encoded protein: CASSFDGGAQSQHF.

The chain is built from TRBV7-6 and TRBJ2-7; D uncertain. Germline assignment: CDR1 SGHVS and CDR2 FNYEAQ. This CDR3 comprises 15 residues. Trimming left V 3 bases short and J 5 bases short, with 17 bases between. The CDR3 coding sequence is TGTGCCAGCAGCTTGCCCCTGTATTTGGGTCACGAGCAGTACTTC. It is translated as CASSLPLYLGHEQYF.

This chain uses TRBV13 with TRBJ2-5; TRBD1 aligns across 7 bases. The germline CDR1 and CDR2 sequences are PRHDT and FYEKMQ (reference sequence). The CDR3 has 16 amino acids. The ends lost 5 bases at V and 6 bases at J; junction bases unmatched: 15. Here the CDR3 DNA reads TGTGCCAGCAGCGGGATCGCAACAGGGGATTTAAAGACCCAGTACTTC. It codes for CASSGIATGDLKTQYF.

With respect to this clonotype: Germline is not matched at one junction end, which may reflect a read error. The V gene is TRBV15, the J gene TRBJ2-6; 7 nucleotides agree with TRBD1. CDR3 length: 15 residues. CDR1 is LNHNV, CDR2 YYDKDF, per germline (reference sequence). CDR3 in amino acids: CTTSRDRVGANVLTF. The DNA for the CDR3 is TGTACCACCAGCAGAGACAGGGTTGGGGCCAACGTCCTGACTTTC.

As regards this clonotype: A much larger clonotype is one base distant, so this may be a read error. This chain joins TRBV28 and TRBJ2-7, with D possibly TRBD1 on 5 matching bases. V was clipped by 0 bases and J by 5 bases, with 20 bases between them. This CDR3 is 17 amino acids long. Per germline, CDR1 MDHEN and CDR2 SYDVKM. The CDR3 loop reads CASSLWDSGSGFNEQYF. The CDR3 coding sequence is TGTGCCAGCAGTTTATGGGATTCCGGGTCAGGGTTCAACGAGCAGTACTTC.

This clonotype was counted a few times. This sequence joins TRBV3-1 and TRBJ2-3, with D possibly TRBD1 on 6 matching bases. The CDR3 extends over 14 amino acids. The V and J ends lost 0 bases and 9 bases respectively, with 13 bases between them. Germline V gene lookup returns CDR1 LGHDT and CDR2 YNNKEL (reference sequence). In DNA form, the CDR3 reads TGTGCCAGCAGCCAAGAGGGGCTAACAGGGACGCAGTATTTT. Its translation is CASSQEGLTGTQYF.

This clonotype occurred many times. The rearrangement uses TRBV5-1 and TRBJ2-6; D unresolved. The CDR3 spans 17 residues. Germline V gene sequence: CDR1 SGHRS, CDR2 YFSETQ. Between the trimmed V and J ends, which lost 0 bases and 2 bases, there was a span of 12 bases. The CDR3 DNA follows: TGCGCCAGCAGCTTGGTGCCGCTAAGCCCTGGGGCCAACGTCCTGACTTTC. Protein product: CASSLVPLSPGANVLTF.

This clonotype turned up a few times. This chain links TRBV12-3 or TRBV12-4 with TRBJ2-3; TRBD1 agrees at 9 bases. V was clipped by 8 bases and J by 1 base; unmatched bases: 4. The CDR3 loop spans 14 amino acids. CDR3 nucleotides: TGTGCCAGCGGACAGGGGACTCGCACAGATACGCAGTATTTT. Protein sequence: CASGQGTRTDTQYF.

This clonotype was counted a single time. The rearrangement links TRBV18 to TRBJ1-1, with D unresolved. The CDR3 runs to 13 residues. The V gene's germline CDR1 is KGHSH and CDR2 LQKENI. V gave up 2 bases and J gave up 3 bases, with 7 bases separating them. The CDR3 DNA reads TGTGCCAGCTCACCAAGCGCGGACACTGAAGCTTTCTTT. Translated: CASSPSADTEAFF.

The table lists this clonotype with many counts. The rearrangement joins TRBV7-9 to TRBJ2-1; maybe TRBD2 (7 bases). Germline V gene sequence: CDR1 SEHNR, CDR2 FQNEAQ (reference sequence). Trimming took 6 bases from V and 9 from J, leaving 15 bases between them. CDR3 length: 13 amino acids. The chain's CDR3 is CASSEWGGREQFF. CDR3 nucleotides: TGTGCCAGCAGTGAGTGGGGGGGCCGTGAGCAGTTCTTC.

The chain is built from TRBV11-2 and TRBJ2-3; 11 bases line up with TRBD2. With 5 bases clipped from V and 5 bases from J, the junction kept 9 bases outside the gene matches. Germline V gene lookup returns CDR1 SGHAT and CDR2 FQNNGV. This CDR3 is 16 amino acids long. For the CDR3, the DNA is TGTGCCAGCAGCGGGTTGAGGGGGACTAGCGGAGATACGCAGTATTTT. It translates to CASSGLRGTSGDTQYF. Looking up the rest from reference TRBV11-2 and TRBJ2-3 gives the full variable domain: EAGVAQSPRYKIIEKRQSVAFWCNPISGHATLYWYQQILGQGPKLLIQFQNNGVVDDSQLPKDRFSAERLKGVDSTLKIQPAKLEDSAVYLCASSGLRGTSGDTQYFGPGTRLTVL.

This clonotype was observed a handful of times. The chain is built from TRBV4-1 and TRBJ2-1; perhaps TRBD2 as D (6 bases). V lost 3 bases, J lost 6 bases, and 24 bases lay in between. Germline CDR1 and CDR2: MGHRA and YSYEKL. The CDR3 contains 18 residues. The CDR3 spells CASSQINPGLGAGNEQFF. CDR3 nucleotides: TGCGCCAGCAGCCAGATCAATCCGGGACTCGGGGCGGGCAATGAGCAGTTCTTC.

The chain uses TRBV7-2 and TRBJ2-2; tentative D call: TRBD1 (5 bases). Germline CDR1 is SGHTA and CDR2 is FQGNSA. CDR3 length: 16 residues. The ends were cut back, 0 bases at V and 6 bases at J, with 14 bases in the middle. The CDR3 loop is CASSLARQLGSGELFF. Written as DNA, the CDR3 is TGTGCCAGCAGCTTAGCACGACAGTTAGGGTCCGGGGAGCTGTTTTTT.

This clonotype was detected a few times. This chain links TRBV7-9 with TRBJ2-7; D might be TRBD1 (6 bases). The CDR3 loop spans 12 amino acids. From germline, CDR1 is SEHNR and CDR2 FQNEAQ (reference sequence). V was trimmed by 0 bases and J by 11 bases, leaving 11 bases between them. The CDR3 sequence: CASSLAGASEYF. The CDR3 nucleotides read TGTGCCAGCAGCTTAGCGGGGGCCTCAGAGTACTTC.

CDR3: CASSSIAGSRAKNIQYF. The CDR3 DNA follows: TGTGCCAGCAGCTCTATTGCCGGGAGTAGGGCCAAAAACATTCAGTACTTC. The rearrangement links TRBV7-9 to TRBJ2-4; maybe TRBD2 (6 bases). Looked up from germline, CDR1 is SEHNR and CDR2 is FQNEAQ (reference sequence). V lost 4 bases to trimming and J lost 1 base, with 17 bases between them. There are 17 residues in the CDR3.

The chain couples TRBV6-1 to TRBJ2-6; TRBD2 agrees at 8 bases. Germline V lookup: CDR1 MNHNS, CDR2 SASEGT. This CDR3 has 19 amino acids. V dropped 6 bases and J dropped 1; count of bases not matched to a gene: 14. In DNA form, the CDR3 reads TGTGCCAGCAGCCGACCCCGTGAGCGGGGGTCTTCTGGGGCCAACGTCCTGACTTTC. Translation gives CASSRPRERGSSGANVLTF.

This clonotype was counted a few times. This chain joins TRBV6-1 and TRBJ1-2, with 8 bases that match TRBD1. The J segment lost 5 bases and the V segment lost 6 bases, leaving 11 bases of the junction unmatched. CDR1 MNHNS and CDR2 SASEGT come from the germline V gene. This CDR3 is built from 15 residues. CDR3 loop: CASRPHDRGRYGYTF. The CDR3 DNA follows: TGTGCCAGCAGACCGCACGACAGGGGTCGGTATGGCTACACCTTC.

The chain couples TRBV28 to TRBJ2-1; 14 nucleotides line up with TRBD2. In germline, CDR1 is MDHEN, CDR2 SYDVKM. The V segment lost 5 bases and the J segment 7 bases; nucleotides outside the gene matches: 7. The CDR3 runs to 16 residues. The CDR3 reads CASSLRTSGRLNEQFF. For the CDR3, the DNA is TGTGCCAGCAGTCTCCGGACTAGCGGGAGGTTAAATGAGCAGTTCTTC.

This chain uses TRBV6-1 with TRBJ2-7; D remains unclear. The germline gives CDR1 MNHNS, CDR2 SASEGT. The CDR3 spans 13 residues. The V gene lost 4 bases and the J gene lost 2 bases, with 9 bases spanning the gap. This chain's CDR3 is CASSAEPTYEQYF. In DNA, the CDR3 is TGTGCCAGCAGTGCGGAGCCAACCTACGAGCAGTACTTC.

This clonotype was detected many times. The V and J genes are TRBV12-3 or TRBV12-4 and TRBJ1-5; 7 positions agree with TRBD1. Losses at the gene ends were 6 bases for V and 10 bases for J; bases not matched to a gene: 12. The CDR3 runs to 14 residues. The CDR3 sequence is CASSPGQSLEPQHF. CDR3 nucleotide sequence: TGTGCCAGCAGCCCGGGACAGAGCCTGGAACCCCAGCATTTT.

This clonotype was detected only a few times. The chain joins TRBV10-3 to TRBJ2-3; D is possibly TRBD1 or TRBD2 (6 bases each). Germline values: CDR1 ENHRY, CDR2 SYGVKD. This CDR3 is 13 amino acids long. Trimming removed 7 bases from V and 0 bases from J, with 8 bases in between. CDR3 protein: CAIKGGSTDTQYF. For the CDR3, the DNA is TGTGCCATCAAGGGGGGCAGCACAGATACGCAGTATTTT.

The chain carries TRBV6-1 and TRBJ2-1, with TRBD2 as a possible D gene (5 bases). The germline gives CDR1 MNHNS, CDR2 SASEGT. This CDR3 region has 13 residues. Trimming took off 6 bases at V and 4 bases at J, with 10 bases between the two ends. The DNA of the CDR3 is TGTGCCAGCAGATTCGGCGGGTACAATGAGCAGTTCTTC. The encoded protein is CASRFGGYNEQFF.